This T cell receptor (beta chain) originates from a study of blood T cell repertoires in COVID-19 (TCRdb year 2020). Study-wide context: Collaborator samples came from the United States, Italy and Spain and covered acute and convalescent phases of COVID-19. The dataset comprised deeply sampled blood TCRbeta repertoires from subjects exposed to, actively infected with, or recovered from COVID-19. Samples came from the ongoing ImmuneRACE study (first 160 participants) plus 1,254 subjects from 6 global collaborators. A freely available public database, intended as a resource for researchers studying the immune response to SARS-CoV-2, is where the repertoires were released. The sample metadata nearly always contained a de-identified subject ID, COVID-19 status, age in years and sex. The prospective study material was composed of cDNA or gDNA derived from T cells, B-cell-depleted T cells, or PBMCs. HLA class I and class II types, where available, came from metadata supplied by the sample provider rather than from assay-based typing.

Overall study outcomes, separate from this receptor: Clinical and demographic metadata were provided uncurated, with the amount varying by source and participant.

About this clone: The clone's antigen remains unknown. Per-base quality was not reported, and no clone a single base away is much larger than it.

TCRbeta CDR3 regions were amplified from genomic DNA using the immunoSEQ Assay, a bias-controlled multiplex PCR. The authors processed their data as follows. Within the assay, amplification of reference gene primers was used to estimate how many nucleated cells each sample contained. To quantify the absolute abundance of each unique TCRbeta CDR3 rearrangement, sequence reads were collapsed and filtered. For each sample, productive Simpson clonality was calculated by taking the square root of Simpson's diversity index across productive rearrangements. TCRdb took over this immuneACCESS table, retaining in-frame rearrangements with V and J assigned. Such tables are incomplete; in checked studies, under half of the missing clones stem from an unresolved V gene, and the remainder is unexplained. Clone size and V and J calls were adopted from that table, with D and trimming inferred from the DNA. Across this sample there are about 68,000 clones, with roughly 85% seen only once. In total, the top ten clones hold roughly 8.7% of the sample.

Collaborating institutions collected whole blood in K2EDTA tubes following their own protocols. For TCRbeta analysis, collaborators shipped samples as frozen whole blood, isolated PBMCs, or DNA extracted from either of those sample types. The cysteine opens and the phenylalanine closes a CDR3 of 16 amino acids. Only the CDR3 DNA stays, 48 bases, in frame from base 1. Here V drops 5 bases and J drops 4 bases, and the junction holds 9 bases not matched to any gene. CDR1 and CDR2 are drawn from the germline V gene (reference sequence): LNHDA, SQIVND. The clonotype comes from a young man with acute or convalescent COVID-19. The sequenced sample consisted of peripheral blood. The chain uses TRBV19 and TRBJ2-5; 11 central nucleotides agree with TRBD2. The CDR3 protein sequence reads: CASSSYSGRALETQYF. The nucleotides are TGTGCCAGTAGTTCCTATAGCGGGAGGGCCTTAGAGACCCAGTACTTC.